Below are 26 T cell receptor beta chains sequenced from a single sample in a study of identical twins. Using its own MiXCR run on the 5' RACE reads, TCRdb lists one record per CDR3 protein. This repertoire shows around 200,000 distinct CDR3 sequences, less than 10% found once; its top ten account for about 5.5%. Source material: memory (CD45RO+) T cells sorted from blood. The origin of the receptors is a young woman in good health.

This clonotype was picked up many times. V gene TRBV7-9 combines with J gene TRBJ1-2; possibly TRBD1 for D (5 bases). Trimming cost V 7 bases and J 0 bases, with 21 bases left between them. The CDR3 covers 17 residues. Germline CDR1 reads SEHNR; CDR2 reads FQNEAQ (reference sequence). CDR3 DNA: TGTGCCAGCACCCCTGGGGGACCGCCACCCCCTAACTATGGCTACACCTTC. Translated: CASTPGGPPPPNYGYTF.

V gene TRBV7-2 combines with J gene TRBJ2-7, with D possibly called TRBD1 or TRBD2 (5 bases each). This CDR3 is built from 14 residues. The V end lost 2 bases, the J end lost 2 bases, and 10 bases lay between the germline ends. In germline, CDR1 is SGHTA, CDR2 FQGNSA. The CDR3 DNA sequence: TGTGCCAGCAGCTTACTGGGGGAAACCTACGAGCAGTACTTC. As protein: CASSLLGETYEQYF.

This clonotype was seen only a few times. CDR3 nucleotides: TGTGCCAGCAGCTTGAGGGGGGGCGTAGATACGCAGTATTTT. The encoded protein is CASSLRGGVDTQYF. This chain uses TRBV5-4 with TRBJ2-3; TRBD2 might be the D (7 bases). This CDR3 contains 14 residues. Germline V gene data show CDR1 as SGHNT and CDR2 as YYREEE (reference sequence). Between the trimmed V and J ends, which lost 1 base and 5 bases, there was a span of 11 bases. Full variable domain (remainder filled in from reference TRBV5-4 and TRBJ2-3): ETGVTQSPTHLIKTRGQQVTLRCSSQSGHNTVSWYQQALGQGPQFIFQYYREEENGRGNFPPRFSGLQFPNYSSELNVNALELDDSALYLCASSLRGGVDTQYFGPGTRLTVL.

This clonotype was counted many times. V gene TRBV6-2 or TRBV6-3 combines with J gene TRBJ2-7; possibly TRBD1 for D (6 bases). The CDR3 loop spans 15 amino acids. Per the germline V gene, CDR1 is MNHEY and CDR2 is SVGEGT. The V end lost 7 bases, the J end lost 2 bases, and 18 bases lay between the germline ends. The CDR3 region is CASNDRTDITYEQYF. The CDR3 region has the DNA TGTGCCAGCAATGACAGGACCGATATAACCTACGAGCAGTACTTC.

The chain couples TRBV20-1 to TRBJ2-3, with 7 bases aligning to TRBD2. Germline trimming cut 3 bases from V and 7 bases from J; bases unmatched to any gene: 4. Germline CDR1 reads DFQATT; CDR2 reads SNEGSKA (reference sequence). This CDR3 is 12 amino acids long. This CDR3 is CSARPLANTQYF. As DNA, the CDR3 is TGCAGTGCTAGGCCACTAGCGAATACGCAGTATTTT.

The chain uses TRBV29-1 and TRBJ2-5; no firm D call. Germline V gene sequence: CDR1 SQVTM, CDR2 ANQGSEA. Trimming cost V 3 bases and J 1 base, with 9 bases left between them. The CDR3 totals 13 residues. CDR3 in amino acids: CSVDWVPQETQYF. CDR3 DNA: TGCAGCGTTGATTGGGTCCCCCAAGAGACCCAGTACTTC.

This clonotype was counted at least ten times. V and J are TRBV29-1 and TRBJ2-1; D unresolved. Trimming shortened V by 4 bases and J by 9 bases, and 7 bases separated the two germline ends. This CDR3 has 10 residues. CDR1 is SQVTM, CDR2 ANQGSEA, per germline. The CDR3 here is CSVAIGEQFF. The CDR3 coding sequence is TGCAGCGTTGCCATAGGTGAGCAGTTCTTC.

This rearrangement joins TRBV7-2 to TRBJ2-5; 13 bases are shared with TRBD2. V was clipped by 0 bases and J by 10 bases; unmatched bases: 2. Per germline, CDR1 SGHTA and CDR2 FQGNSA. The CDR3 spans 14 residues. The CDR3 DNA reads as TGTGCCAGCAGCTTAGCGACTAGCGGGAGGATCCAGTACTTC. Its translation: CASSLATSGRIQYF.

This clonotype appeared a few times. The V and J genes are TRBV14 and TRBJ1-6, with D unresolved. Trimming left V 0 bases short and J 0 bases short, with 12 bases between. The germline gives CDR1 SGHDN, CDR2 FVKESK. This CDR3 is 18 amino acids long. The chain's CDR3 is CASSQDYRQSSYNSPLHF. CDR3 bases: TGTGCCAGCAGCCAAGATTACAGACAAAGCTCCTATAATTCACCCCTCCACTTT.

This clonotype was found many times. The rearrangement uses TRBV27 and TRBJ2-7; no definite D call. The CDR3 totals 15 residues. Trimming stripped 2 bases from V and 3 bases from J, with 14 bases between. Germline-derived CDR1 and CDR2 are MNHEY and SMNVEV (reference sequence). CDR3 coding DNA: TGTGCCAGCAGTTTAGGGCAGAAAGGGTACTACGAGCAGTACTTC. This gives the protein CASSLGQKGYYEQYF.

This clonotype appeared a few times. The chain couples TRBV20-1 to TRBJ2-2, with D hard to call. CDR1 is DFQATT, CDR2 SNEGSKA, per germline (reference sequence). V gave up 3 bases and J gave up 4 bases, with 12 bases separating them. The CDR3 totals 14 residues. CDR3 sequence reads: CSASKAVFTGELFF. The CDR3 nucleotides read TGCAGTGCTAGCAAGGCCGTCTTCACCGGGGAGCTGTTTTTT.

The chain has TRBV20-1 and TRBJ2-1; a weak D match, TRBD2 (5 bases). V was pared by 1 base and J by 4 bases, with 11 bases between. Looked up from germline, CDR1 is DFQATT and CDR2 is SNEGSKA (reference sequence). The CDR3 spans 14 residues. For the CDR3, the DNA is TGCAGTGCTAGAGGCCTACGGGGATACAATGAGCAGTTCTTC. This translates into CSARGLRGYNEQFF.

This chain joins TRBV7-2 and TRBJ2-7, with D hard to call. The V gene's germline CDR1 is SGHTA and CDR2 FQGNSA. V lost 5 bases and J lost 3, with 5 bases in between. CDR3 length: 11 residues. The CDR3 is CASSILYEQYF. CDR3 in DNA: TGTGCCAGCAGCATCCTCTACGAGCAGTACTTC.

This clonotype was seen many times. The chain joins TRBV5-1 to TRBJ2-2; D is perhaps TRBD1 (6 bases). The CDR3 runs to 14 residues. V was cut by 5 bases and J by 1 base, with 9 bases left in between. The germline V gene has CDR1 SGHRS and CDR2 YFSETQ. The CDR3 DNA sequence: TGCGCCAGCAGGCCGGGACAGAACACCGGGGAGCTGTTTTTT. The encoded protein is CASRPGQNTGELFF.

At least ten counts were recorded for this clonotype. The chain uses TRBV2 and TRBJ2-4; 12 bases fit TRBD1. CDR1 and CDR2 from the germline V gene are SNHLY and FYNNEI. V lost 7 bases to trimming and J lost 2 bases; unmatched junction nucleotides: 9. The CDR3 is 17 residues long. The CDR3 protein is CASKPLGQGAPKNIQYF. The DNA of the CDR3 is TGTGCCAGCAAACCCCTGGGACAGGGGGCCCCCAAAAACATTCAGTACTTC.

The chain couples TRBV10-3 to TRBJ2-7, with 13 bases matching TRBD2. The CDR3 consists of 13 residues. V trimming: 10 bases; J trimming: 4 bases; junction bases outside the gene matches: 4. In germline, CDR1 is ENHRY, CDR2 SYGVKD. The CDR3 loop is CATWTSGSYEQYF. The CDR3, as DNA: TGTGCCACCTGGACTAGCGGGAGTTACGAGCAGTACTTC.

This clonotype occurred a few times. The chain carries TRBV2 and TRBJ2-1; 10 nucleotides agree with TRBD1. CDR1 SNHLY and CDR2 FYNNEI come from the germline V gene. The J segment lost 7 bases and the V segment lost 4 bases, leaving 1 base of the junction unmatched. The CDR3 length is 13 residues. CDR3 amino acids: CASSGDRGNEQFF. The CDR3 DNA follows: TGTGCCAGCAGTGGGGACAGGGGTAATGAGCAGTTCTTC. Full variable domain (missing parts from reference TRBV2 and TRBJ2-1): EPEVTQTPSHQVTQMGQEVILRCVPISNHLYFYWYRQILGQKVEFLVSFYNNEISEKSEIFDDQFSVERPDGSNFTLKIRSTKLEDSAMYFCASSGDRGNEQFFGPGTRLTVL.

This clonotype was picked up a small number of times. The chain combines TRBV12-3 or TRBV12-4 with TRBJ2-1; 12 bases align to TRBD2. V lost 6 bases, J lost 5 bases, and 11 bases stayed unmatched. This CDR3 is 17 amino acids long. The CDR3 here is CASRGSGLAGNDNEQFF. CDR3 coding DNA: TGTGCCAGCAGGGGATCCGGACTAGCGGGGAATGACAATGAGCAGTTCTTC.

This clonotype turned up a few times. V and J are TRBV7-3 and TRBJ2-2; tentative D call: TRBD2 (6 bases). The V and J ends lost 4 bases and 3 bases respectively, with 9 bases between them. CDR1 is SGHTA, CDR2 FQGTGA, per germline. The CDR3 length is 14 residues. The CDR3 nucleotides are TGTGCCAGCAGCTATCGGGGGTACACCGGGGAGCTGTTTTTT. Protein sequence: CASSYRGYTGELFF. Using reference TRBV7-3 and TRBJ2-2 for the parts outside the CDR3, the full variable domain is GAGVSQTPSNKVTEKGKYVELRCDPISGHTALYWYRQSLGQGPEFLIYFQGTGAADDSGLPNDRFFAVRPEGSVSTLKIQRTERGDSAVYLCASSYRGYTGELFFGEGSRLTVL.

The chain is built from TRBV20-1 and TRBJ2-2; TRBD1 agrees at 9 bases. The CDR3 has 17 amino acids. Unmatched junction bases numbered 9, after V lost 0 bases and J lost 4 bases. Germline-derived CDR1 and CDR2 are DFQATT and SNEGSKA (reference sequence). CDR3 residues: CSARETVGQGATGELFF. In nucleotides, the CDR3 is TGCAGTGCTAGAGAGACGGTGGGACAGGGTGCCACCGGGGAGCTGTTTTTT.

This chain uses TRBV6-2 or TRBV6-3 with TRBJ1-2, with 10 bases fitting TRBD1. Germline V lookup: CDR1 MNHEY, CDR2 SVGEGT. The junction had 10 bases not matched to a gene; V was cut back by 1 base and J by 8 bases. The CDR3 is made up of 16 amino acids. The chain's CDR3 is CASSYFPGQGNSGYTF. The CDR3 DNA follows: TGTGCCAGCAGTTACTTCCCGGGACAGGGGAACAGCGGCTACACCTTC.

This clonotype came up a few times. J is TRBJ2-1 and V is TRBV7-6; 10 bases match TRBD2. J was trimmed by 2 bases and V by 2 bases; bases with no gene match: 3. The CDR3 length is 16 residues. Germline-derived CDR1 and CDR2 are SGHVS and FNYEAQ. CDR3 loop: CASSLFSGRTYNEQFF. Written as DNA, the CDR3 is TGTGCCAGCAGCTTATTTAGCGGGAGGACCTACAATGAGCAGTTCTTC.

In its sample, this clonotype was seen a few times. The rearrangement links TRBV27 to TRBJ2-1; TRBD2 aligns across 8 bases. V lost 5 bases and J lost 3; bases outside the gene matches: 9. The CDR3 runs 16 residues. CDR1 is MNHEY and CDR2 is SMNVEV in the germline V gene (reference sequence). The DNA of the CDR3 is TGTGCCAGCAGTCCACACGGGACTAGAGGCTACAATGAGCAGTTCTTC. It yields the protein CASSPHGTRGYNEQFF.

This clonotype was detected only a few times. The CDR3 loop is CASSPEARLNTGELFF. CDR3 sequence (DNA): TGTGCCAGCAGCCCAGAGGCGAGATTGAACACCGGGGAGCTGTTTTTT. The rearrangement joins TRBV12-3 or TRBV12-4 to TRBJ2-2; D gene ambiguous. The germline V and J ends were trimmed by 6 bases and 1 base, with 15 bases remaining between them. The CDR3 totals 16 residues.

J is TRBJ2-7 and V is TRBV7-2; no clear D. Germline CDR1 is SGHTA and CDR2 is FQGNSA. This CDR3 has 14 residues. V was cut by 2 bases and J by 4 bases, with 12 bases left in between. CDR3 DNA: TGTGCCAGCAGCTTATTATCTCAGTCGTACGAGCAGTACTTC. Protein: CASSLLSQSYEQYF.

The chain couples TRBV15 to TRBJ2-1; D gene unclear. V was cut by 8 bases and J by 0 bases, with 14 bases left in between. Germline values: CDR1 LNHNV, CDR2 YYDKDF (reference sequence). This CDR3 has 15 amino acids. In DNA form, the CDR3 reads TGTGCCACCCTTGCGCCAGTGAGCTCCTACAATGAGCAGTTCTTC. It yields the protein CATLAPVSSYNEQFF.